These 28 T cell receptor beta chains came from one sample sequenced in a study of CD8+ T cells in alopecia areata. RNA extraction was followed by reverse transcription into cDNA, which acted as the sequencing template. Only in-frame clones appear in the TCRdb table, and some are missing; sequencing was by immunoSEQ multiplex PCR. Among more than 10,000 clones listed, approximately 59% were seen once. As part of sample collection, lesional scalp punch biopsies and peripheral blood were taken from alopecia areata patients. The sample in question was skin, obtained at week 0. These TCRs come from a human donor with alopecia areata.

The V gene is TRBV10-3, the J gene TRBJ2-1; D is tentatively TRBD1 or TRBD2 (5 bases each). Trimming shortened V by 11 bases and J by 9 bases, and 17 bases separated the two germline ends. The CDR3 sequence is 12 residues long. In germline, CDR1 is ENHRY, CDR2 SYGVKD. The CDR3 coding sequence is TGTGCCGTTGCCCTAGGGACCGGTGAGCAGTTCTTC. Residues: CAVALGTGEQFF.

This clone has just a few counts. V gene TRBV10-1 combines with J gene TRBJ2-2, with D possibly TRBD2 on 5 matching bases. From germline, CDR1 is WNHNN and CDR2 SYGVQD (reference sequence). V was shortened by 3 bases and J by 1 base, with 12 bases between the two germline ends. This CDR3 is built from 16 residues. The CDR3 reads CASSEGYGVNTGELFF. DNA for the CDR3: TGCGCCAGCAGTGAAGGTTACGGGGTGAACACCGGGGAGCTGTTTTTT.

The V gene is TRBV6-6, the J gene TRBJ2-7; D not certain. Trimming removed 4 bases from V and 5 bases from J, with 18 bases in between. The V gene's germline CDR1 is MNHNY and CDR2 SVGAGI (reference sequence). The CDR3 is made up of 15 amino acids. CDR3 amino acids: CASSFADRSGDEQYF. The DNA for the CDR3 is TGTGCCAGCAGTTTCGCTGACCGATCTGGGGACGAGCAGTACTTC.

In nucleotides, the CDR3 is TGTGCCAGCAATACAGACAGGGAACAAAGGGGTGGCTACACCTTC. As protein: CASNTDREQRGGYTF. V and J are TRBV6-5 and TRBJ1-2; 7 bases agree with TRBD1. The CDR3 covers 15 residues. Germline CDR1 MNHEY, CDR2 SVGAGI. V was pared by 7 bases and J by 7 bases, with 15 bases of the junction left unmatched.

The V and J genes are TRBV12-5 and TRBJ2-3; 8 bases agree with TRBD1. The CDR3 extends over 19 amino acids. Germline CDR1 LGHNT, CDR2 FRNRAP. The ends lost 3 bases at V and 5 bases at J; junction bases unmatched: 19. This chain's CDR3 is CASGFDPIQGVKGGDTQYF. CDR3 coding DNA: TGTGCTAGTGGTTTTGATCCGATACAGGGGGTGAAGGGGGGAGATACGCAGTATTTT.

This sequence joins TRBV10-3 and TRBJ2-3, with 8 nucleotides matching TRBD2. Germline lookup yields CDR1 ENHRY and CDR2 SYGVKD. Trimming took 4 bases from V and 0 from J; bases not matched to a gene: 6. CDR3 length equals 16 residues. The chain's CDR3 is CAISGSGGPSTDTQYF. The CDR3 DNA reads TGTGCCATCAGTGGGAGCGGGGGCCCTAGCACAGATACGCAGTATTTT.

The V gene is TRBV30, the J gene TRBJ1-1; D not resolved. Germline-derived CDR1 and CDR2 are GTSNPN and SVGIG (reference sequence). V shed 0 bases and J shed 3 bases, with 8 bases lying between them. The CDR3 is 13 residues long. The CDR3 region is CAWSVPPDTEAFF. The CDR3 nucleotides read TGTGCCTGGAGTGTACCCCCAGACACTGAAGCTTTCTTT.

The gene calls are TRBV5-5 and TRBJ2-1; 7 bases are a match to TRBD1. The trim removed 4 bases at V and 2 bases at J, leaving 6 bases unmatched. The CDR3 contains 15 residues. Germline-derived CDR1 and CDR2 are SGHKS and YYEKEE (reference sequence). The CDR3 bases are TGTGCCAGCAGCCCACACGACAGGGCCTACAATGAGCAGTTCTTC. This codes for CASSPHDRAYNEQFF.

The chain recombines TRBV5-6 with TRBJ2-1; D is unclear. The CDR3 totals 15 residues. Trimming removed 1 base at V and 3 bases at J, with 11 bases between. The V gene's germline CDR1 is SGHDT and CDR2 YYEEEE. CDR3 loop: CASSLTEGYYNEQFF. CDR3 nucleotide sequence: TGTGCCAGCAGCTTGACTGAAGGCTACTACAATGAGCAGTTCTTC. The entire variable domain, with the rest obtained from reference TRBV5-6 and TRBJ2-1, is as follows: DAGVTQSPTHLIKTRGQQVTLRCSPKSGHDTVSWYQQALGQGPQFIFQYYEEEERQRGNFPDRFSGHQFPNYSSELNVNALLLGDSALYLCASSLTEGYYNEQFFGPGTRLTVL.

This chain uses TRBV6-1 with TRBJ1-2; no reliable D call. Trimming removed 6 bases at V and 5 bases at J, with 13 bases between. Germline CDR1 MNHNS, CDR2 SASEGT. The CDR3 spans 13 residues. In nucleotides, the CDR3 is TGTGCCAGCAGCCGAGAGGTCGGGTATGGCTACACCTTC. It is translated as CASSREVGYGYTF.

This clone ranks as medium-sized. V gene TRBV11-2 combines with J gene TRBJ1-1, with a tentative D call TRBD1 (6 bases). Germline-derived CDR1 and CDR2 are SGHAT and FQNNGV. The CDR3 covers 11 residues. V was clipped by 5 bases and J by 12 bases, with 13 bases between them. CDR3 in amino acids: CASSPSQGTFF. CDR3 in DNA: TGTGCCAGCAGCCCCTCACAGGGAACTTTCTTT.

The rearrangement joins TRBV6-5 to TRBJ1-2, with a tentative D call TRBD1 (5 bases). CDR1 is MNHEY and CDR2 is SVGAGI in the germline V gene. With 7 bases removed from V and 4 bases from J, the gap between germline ends came to 19 bases. CDR3 size: 15 residues. CDR3 sequence: CASILTPGASYGYTF. The CDR3 DNA follows: TGTGCCAGCATCCTTACACCCGGGGCTTCCTATGGCTACACCTTC.

The rearrangement joins TRBV29-1 to TRBJ2-2, with a weak D call TRBD1 (5 bases). This CDR3 spans 11 amino acids. Trimming shortened V by 4 bases and J by 11 bases, and 11 bases separated the two germline ends. The germline V gene has CDR1 SQVTM and CDR2 ANQGSEA. This CDR3 is CSVVMQGELFF. The CDR3 bases are TGCAGCGTTGTAATGCAGGGAGAGCTGTTTTTT.

Points on this clone: Other DNA sequences in this sample translate to the same CDR3. The chain combines TRBV2 with TRBJ2-3; 12 nucleotides line up with TRBD2. Germline V gene sequence: CDR1 SNHLY, CDR2 FYNNEI. The CDR3 runs to 17 residues. J was trimmed by 2 bases and V by 5 bases; bases with no gene match: 8. In DNA form, the CDR3 reads TGTGCCAGCAGTCCCCGACTAGCGGGGGACTTCACAGATACGCAGTATTTT. Residues: CASSPRLAGDFTDTQYF.

This chain uses TRBV4-2 with TRBJ1-2, with D maybe TRBD1 (5 bases). V was cut by 0 bases and J by 11 bases, with 10 bases left in between. The CDR3 loop spans 12 amino acids. Germline loops: CDR1 LGHNA, CDR2 YNFKEQ. CDR3: CASSQDFRGYTF. In nucleotides, the CDR3 is TGTGCCAGCAGCCAAGATTTCCGGGGGTACACCTTC.

The chain has TRBV10-3 and TRBJ1-1; D perhaps matches TRBD1 (6 bases). Germline CDR1 is ENHRY and CDR2 is SYGVKD. This CDR3 has 14 residues. The V and J ends lost 10 bases and 1 base respectively, with 16 bases between them. CDR3 loop: CATSIGGGNTEAFF. CDR3 nucleotides: TGTGCCACCTCGATAGGGGGGGGGAACACTGAAGCTTTCTTT.

This chain links TRBV11-2 with TRBJ1-5, with a weak D call TRBD1 (5 bases). Looked up from germline, CDR1 is SGHAT and CDR2 is FQNNGV. Trimming stripped 1 base from V and 1 base from J, with 8 bases between. CDR3 length equals 15 residues. CDR3 nucleotide sequence: TGTGCCAGCAGCTTAGGGGGGTGGAGCAATCAGCCCCAGCATTTT. Protein: CASSLGGWSNQPQHF.

This rearrangement joins TRBV7-9 to TRBJ2-3, with D unresolved. Trimming left V 3 bases short and J 9 bases short, with 13 bases between. The CDR3 length is 13 residues. Per germline, CDR1 SEHNR and CDR2 FQNEAQ (reference sequence). The DNA of the CDR3 is TGTGCCAGCAGCTTGGGCGCTCCGAACACGCAGTATTTT. Translated, it gives CASSLGAPNTQYF. The whole variable domain, filled in from reference TRBV7-9 and TRBJ2-3, reads DTGVSQNPRHKITKRGQNVTFRCDPISEHNRLYWYRQTLGQGPEFLTYFQNEAQLEKSRLLSDRFSAERPKGSFSTLEIQRTEQGDSAMYLCASSLGAPNTQYFGPGTRLTVL.

The genes are TRBV6-1 and TRBJ2-3; no reliable D call. Trimming took off 1 base at V and 1 base at J, with 6 bases between the two ends. CDR3 size: 14 residues. Germline V gene data show CDR1 as MNHNS and CDR2 as SASEGT. As DNA, the CDR3 is TGTGCCAGCAGTGAAGGGGTAGGCACAGATACGCAGTATTTT. Protein product: CASSEGVGTDTQYF.

The V and J genes are TRBV4-2 and TRBJ1-1, with D perhaps matching TRBD1 (5 bases). The V end lost 0 bases, the J end lost 3 bases, and 20 bases lay between the germline ends. This CDR3 comprises 18 residues. CDR1 LGHNA and CDR2 YNFKEQ come from the germline V gene. The CDR3 loop reads CASSQDLQGRKWDTEAFF. The CDR3 DNA is TGTGCCAGCAGCCAAGATCTTCAGGGAAGGAAATGGGACACTGAAGCTTTCTTT.

The chain is built from TRBV6-5 and TRBJ1-1, with no clear D. Germline V gives CDR1 MNHEY, CDR2 SVGAGI. The CDR3 sequence is 13 residues long. Trimming cost V 11 bases and J 0 bases, with 13 bases left between them. CDR3 nucleotides: TGTGCCTGCCATTACACCCTGAACACTGAAGCTTTCTTT. Its protein is CACHYTLNTEAFF.

This clone was found a few times. The V gene is TRBV7-3, the J gene TRBJ2-1, with 11 bases identical to TRBD2. The CDR3 is 16 residues long. V lost 5 bases to trimming and J lost 3 bases; unmatched junction nucleotides: 6. Germline V gene lookup returns CDR1 SGHTA and CDR2 FQGTGA. The CDR3 is CASSPLSGGDYNEQFF. The CDR3 region has the DNA TGTGCCAGCAGCCCTCTTAGCGGGGGGGACTACAATGAGCAGTTCTTC. Drawing the rest from reference TRBV7-3 and TRBJ2-1, the complete variable domain is GAGVSQTPSNKVTEKGKYVELRCDPISGHTALYWYRQSLGQGPEFLIYFQGTGAADDSGLPNDRFFAVRPEGSVSTLKIQRTERGDSAVYLCASSPLSGGDYNEQFFGPGTRLTVL.

The chain recombines TRBV7-9 with TRBJ2-3, with D possibly called TRBD1 or TRBD2 (5 bases each). Germline V gives CDR1 SEHNR, CDR2 FQNEAQ (reference sequence). The V and J ends lost 5 bases and 2 bases respectively, with 14 bases between them. This CDR3 region has 15 residues. The CDR3 DNA reads TGTGCCAGCAGCCCAGAGGGGAGTACCACAGATACGCAGTATTTT. Translating gives CASSPEGSTTDTQYF.

V usage is TRBV5-1 and J usage is TRBJ2-5; 12 bases are a match to TRBD2. The germline V gene encodes CDR1 SGHRS and CDR2 YFSETQ. The CDR3 spans 19 residues. V gave up 2 bases and J gave up 2 bases; unmatched junction bases: 13. The CDR3 bases are TGCGCCAGCAGCTTCGGGACAGCACTAGCGGGAGGATGGCAAGAGACCCAGTACTTC. Protein: CASSFGTALAGGWQETQYF.

This chain joins TRBV6-1 and TRBJ1-6, with a weak D call TRBD1 (6 bases). With 8 bases removed from V and 7 bases from J, the gap between germline ends came to 15 bases. CDR3 length: 14 residues. Germline V gene lookup returns CDR1 MNHNS and CDR2 SASEGT. CDR3 in DNA: TGTGCCAGCGGTGTGACAGGTCAAAATTCACCCCTCCACTTT. It codes for CASGVTGQNSPLHF.

The chain is built from TRBV5-1 and TRBJ2-6; D is perhaps TRBD1 (5 bases). Germline values: CDR1 SGHRS, CDR2 YFSETQ. The CDR3 totals 17 residues. V lost 3 bases and J 0 bases, leaving 13 bases between the germline ends. The CDR3 is CASSYTLQGSGANVLTF. The CDR3 DNA reads TGCGCCAGCAGCTACACACTCCAGGGCTCTGGGGCCAACGTCCTGACTTTC.

The V call is TRBV5-1, the J call TRBJ2-5; the D gene is possibly TRBD1 (5 bases). The assigned J gene may be wrong: the sequence end matches TRBJ2-7 better. The CDR3 length is 15 residues. Germline CDR1 and CDR2: SGHRS and YFSETQ. CDR3 amino acids: CASSPAQTASYEQYF. DNA for the CDR3: TGCGCCAGCAGCCCCGCCCAGACAGCTTCCTACGAGCAGTACTTC.

The genes are TRBV29-1 and TRBJ1-2, with no clear D. Germline-derived CDR1 and CDR2 are SQVTM and ANQGSEA. The CDR3 sequence is 16 residues long. The V and J ends lost 5 bases and 2 bases respectively, with 21 bases between them. CDR3 sequence reads: CSVFLAREGLNYGYTF. In DNA, the CDR3 is TGCAGCGTTTTCTTGGCCCGGGAGGGCCTAAACTATGGCTACACCTTC.